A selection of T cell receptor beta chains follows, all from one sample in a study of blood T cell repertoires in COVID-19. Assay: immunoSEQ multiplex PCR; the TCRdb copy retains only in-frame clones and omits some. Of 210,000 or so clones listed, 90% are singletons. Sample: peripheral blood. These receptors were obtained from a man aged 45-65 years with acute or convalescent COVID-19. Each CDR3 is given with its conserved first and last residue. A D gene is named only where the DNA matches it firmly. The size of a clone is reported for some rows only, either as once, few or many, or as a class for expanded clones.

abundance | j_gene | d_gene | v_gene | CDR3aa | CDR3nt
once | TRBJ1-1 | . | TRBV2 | CASSDRGSTEAFF | TGTGCCAGCAGTGACCGGGGTAGCACTGAAGCTTTCTTT
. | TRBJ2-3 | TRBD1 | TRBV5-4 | CASSLQGAHTQYF | TGTGCCAGCAGCTTACAGGGGGCACATACGCAGTATTTT
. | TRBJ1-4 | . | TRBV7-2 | CASGPGGTNEKLFF | TGTGCCAGCGGCCCCGGGGGAACTAATGAAAAACTGTTTTTT
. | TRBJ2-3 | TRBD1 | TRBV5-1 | CASSQGQAQYF | TGCGCCAGCAGCCAAGGACAGGCGCAGTATTTT
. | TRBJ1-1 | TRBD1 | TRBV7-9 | CASSPQGGNTEAFF | TGTGCCAGCAGCCCACAGGGGGGGAACACTGAAGCTTTCTTT
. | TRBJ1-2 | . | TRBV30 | CAWSVLGAFGYTF | TGTGCCTGGAGTGTACTGGGGGCGTTTGGCTACACCTTC
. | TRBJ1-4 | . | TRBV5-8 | CASSFRGSNEKLFF | TGTGCCAGCAGCTTCAGGGGCTCGAATGAAAAACTGTTTTTT
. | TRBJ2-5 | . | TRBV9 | CASSPGLLTYRETQYF | TGTGCCAGCAGCCCCGGGTTACTAACCTACCGGGAGACCCAGTACTTC
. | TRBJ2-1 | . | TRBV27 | CASSFNRGEQFF | TGTGCCAGCAGTTTCAATAGGGGGGAGCAGTTCTTC
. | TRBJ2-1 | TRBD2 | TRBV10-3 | CATNHGGGYTEQFF | TGTGCCACTAACCATGGGGGGGGGTATACTGAGCAGTTCTTC
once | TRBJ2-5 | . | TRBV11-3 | CASSFQRGETQYF | TGTGCCAGCAGCTTTCAAAGGGGGGAGACCCAGTACTTC
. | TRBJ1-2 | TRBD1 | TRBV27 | CASSPRRGDNYGYTF | TGTGCCAGCAGTCCACGCAGGGGGGACAACTATGGCTACACCTTC
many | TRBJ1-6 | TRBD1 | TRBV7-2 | CASSQSTGTNSPLHF | TGTGCCAGCAGCCAATCGACAGGGACAAATTCACCCCTCCACTTT
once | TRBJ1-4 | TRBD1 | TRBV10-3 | CAISETRQGSEKLFF | TGTGCCATCAGTGAGACCCGACAGGGAAGTGAAAAACTGTTTTTT
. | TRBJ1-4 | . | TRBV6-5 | CASSTTGLANEKLFF | TGTGCCAGCAGTACCACAGGGTTAGCTAATGAAAAACTGTTTTTT
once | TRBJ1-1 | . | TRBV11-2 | CASSAQTKGTEAFF | TGTGCCAGCAGCGCCCAGACAAAAGGAACTGAAGCTTTCTTT
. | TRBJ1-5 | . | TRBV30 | CAWSVQVGQPQHF | TGTGCCTGGAGTGTACAGGTCGGTCAGCCCCAGCATTTT
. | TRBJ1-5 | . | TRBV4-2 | CASSPQNSNQPQHF | TGTGCCAGCAGCCCACAAAATAGCAATCAGCCCCAGCATTTT
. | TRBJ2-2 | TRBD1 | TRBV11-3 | CAGRDRAYRRPGELFF | TGTGCCGGCCGGGACAGGGCTTACCGGAGGCCCGGGGAGCTGTTTTTT
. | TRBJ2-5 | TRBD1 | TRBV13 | CASSPGTGKETQYF | TGTGCCAGCAGCCCCGGGACAGGGAAAGAGACCCAGTACTTC
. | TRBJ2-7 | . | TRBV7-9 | CASSLAEAPVYEQYF | TGTGCCAGCAGCTTAGCGGAGGCCCCGGTCTACGAGCAGTACTTC
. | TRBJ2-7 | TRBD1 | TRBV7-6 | CASTPGTGPDEQYF | TGTGCCAGCACCCCCGGGACAGGGCCCGACGAGCAGTACTTC
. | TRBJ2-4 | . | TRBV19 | CASSPTRFVAKNIQYF | TGTGCCAGTAGCCCTACTAGATTCGTAGCCAAAAACATTCAGTACTTC
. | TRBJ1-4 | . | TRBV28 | CASRPGAEKLFF | TGTGCCAGCAGACCAGGGGCTGAAAAACTGTTTTTT
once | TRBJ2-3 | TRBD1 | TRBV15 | CATSNDRGRTDTQYF | TGTGCCACCAGCAACGACAGGGGACGAACAGATACGCAGTATTTT
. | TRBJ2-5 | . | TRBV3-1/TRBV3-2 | CASSQARALQETQYF | TGTGCCAGCAGCCAAGCCAGGGCGCTCCAAGAGACCCAGTACTTC
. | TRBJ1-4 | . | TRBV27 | CASSPPYPRNEKLFF | TGTGCCAGCAGCCCCCCTTACCCGAGGAATGAAAAACTGTTTTTT
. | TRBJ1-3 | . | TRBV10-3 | CAISGPGTGNTIYF | TGTGCCATCTCCGGGCCAGGGACTGGAAACACCATATATTTT
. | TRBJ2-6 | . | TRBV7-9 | CASSPLLSGANVLTF | TGTGCCAGCAGCCCCTTACTCTCTGGGGCCAACGTCCTGACTTTC
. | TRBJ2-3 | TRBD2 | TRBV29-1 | CSATPLADSTDTQYF | TGCAGCGCAACCCCCCTAGCGGATAGCACAGATACGCAGTATTTT
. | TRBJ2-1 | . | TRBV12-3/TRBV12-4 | CASRRGYNEQFF | TGTGCCAGCAGAAGGGGGTACAATGAGCAGTTCTTC
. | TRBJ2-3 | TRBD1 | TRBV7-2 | CASSNPGGAPYTDTQYF | TGTGCCAGCAGCAACCCAGGGGGCGCCCCTTACACAGATACGCAGTATTTT
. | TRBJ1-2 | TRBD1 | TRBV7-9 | CASSRIKGSGQKNYGYTF | TGTGCCAGCAGCCGAATTAAAGGGTCGGGACAGAAAAACTATGGCTACACCTTC
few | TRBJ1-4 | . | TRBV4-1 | CASSPGQTNEKLFF | TGCGCCAGCAGCCCAGGACAGACGAATGAAAAACTGTTTTTT
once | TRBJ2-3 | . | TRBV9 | CASSLHTGLDTDTQYF | TGTGCCAGCAGCCTTCACACAGGGTTGGACACAGATACGCAGTATTTT
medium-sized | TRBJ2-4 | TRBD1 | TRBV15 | CATSRDPWTGVGAKNIQYF | TGTGCCACCAGCAGAGATCCTTGGACAGGGGTGGGGGCCAAAAACATTCAGTACTTC
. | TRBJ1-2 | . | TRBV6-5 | CASASREDYGYTF | TGTGCCAGCGCGTCCAGGGAGGACTATGGCTACACCTTC
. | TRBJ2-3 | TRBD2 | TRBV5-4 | CASSLGGPASGGTDTQYF | TGTGCCAGCAGCTTGGGCGGGCCGGCTAGCGGGGGCACAGATACGCAGTATTTT
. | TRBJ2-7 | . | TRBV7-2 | CASSSTLNEQYF | TGTGCCAGCAGCTCGACTTTAAATGAGCAGTACTTC
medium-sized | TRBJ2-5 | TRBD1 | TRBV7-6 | CASSSPGTGLLVTQYF | TGTGCCAGCAGCTCCCCCGGGACAGGGTTATTAGTGACCCAGTACTTC
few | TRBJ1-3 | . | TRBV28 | CASSTGGGRNTIYF | TGTGCCAGCAGCACGGGGGGGGGACGAAACACCATATATTTT